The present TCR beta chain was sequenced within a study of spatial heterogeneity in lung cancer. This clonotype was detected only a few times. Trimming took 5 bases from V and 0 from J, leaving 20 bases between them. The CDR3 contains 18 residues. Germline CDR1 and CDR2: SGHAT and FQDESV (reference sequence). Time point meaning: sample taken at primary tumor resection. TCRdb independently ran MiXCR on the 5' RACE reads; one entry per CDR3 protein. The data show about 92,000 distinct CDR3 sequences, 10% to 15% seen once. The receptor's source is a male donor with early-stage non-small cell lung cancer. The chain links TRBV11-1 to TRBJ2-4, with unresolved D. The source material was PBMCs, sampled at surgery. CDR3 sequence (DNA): TGTGCCAGCAGCCCGAGATATGCCGGAACCTTAGCCAAAAACATTCAGTACTTC. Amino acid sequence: CASSPRYAGTLAKNIQYF.